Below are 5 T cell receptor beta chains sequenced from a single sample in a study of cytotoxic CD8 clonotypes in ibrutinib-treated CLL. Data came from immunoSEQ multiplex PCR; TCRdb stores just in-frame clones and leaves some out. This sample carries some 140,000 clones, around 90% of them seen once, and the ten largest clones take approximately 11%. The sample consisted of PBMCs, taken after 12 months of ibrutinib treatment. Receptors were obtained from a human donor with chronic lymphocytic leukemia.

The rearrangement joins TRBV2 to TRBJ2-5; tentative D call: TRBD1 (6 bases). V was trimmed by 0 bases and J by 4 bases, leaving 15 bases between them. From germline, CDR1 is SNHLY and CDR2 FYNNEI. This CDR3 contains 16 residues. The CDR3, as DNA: TGTGCCAGCAGTGAAGCGCTTCACAGGGTTGGAGAGACCCAGTACTTC. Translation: CASSEALHRVGETQYF.

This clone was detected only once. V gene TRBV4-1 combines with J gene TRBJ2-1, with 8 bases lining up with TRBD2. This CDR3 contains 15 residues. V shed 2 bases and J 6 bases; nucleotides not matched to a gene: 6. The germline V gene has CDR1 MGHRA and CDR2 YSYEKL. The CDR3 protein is CASSQKRENANEQFF. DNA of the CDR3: TGCGCCAGCAGCCAAAAGCGGGAGAATGCCAATGAGCAGTTCTTC.

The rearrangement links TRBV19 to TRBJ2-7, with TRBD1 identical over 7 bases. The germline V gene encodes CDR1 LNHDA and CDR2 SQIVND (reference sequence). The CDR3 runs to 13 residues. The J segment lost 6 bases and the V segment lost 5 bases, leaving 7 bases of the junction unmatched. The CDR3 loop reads CASSSTQGSEQYF. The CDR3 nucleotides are TGTGCCAGTAGTTCTACACAGGGGTCCGAGCAGTACTTC.

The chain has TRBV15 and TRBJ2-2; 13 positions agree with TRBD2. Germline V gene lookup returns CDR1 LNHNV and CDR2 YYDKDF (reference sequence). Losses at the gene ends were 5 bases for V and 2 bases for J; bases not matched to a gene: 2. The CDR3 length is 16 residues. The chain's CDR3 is CATSGLAGANTGELFF. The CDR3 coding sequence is TGTGCCACCAGCGGACTAGCGGGAGCCAACACCGGGGAGCTGTTTTTT.

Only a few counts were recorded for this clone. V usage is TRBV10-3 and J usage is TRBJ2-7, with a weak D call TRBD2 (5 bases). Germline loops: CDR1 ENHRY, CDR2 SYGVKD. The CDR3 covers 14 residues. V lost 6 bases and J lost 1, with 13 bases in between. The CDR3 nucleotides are TGTGCCATCAGGGATACCGGGATATCCTACGAGCAGTACTTC. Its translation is CAIRDTGISYEQYF.